The 23 T cell receptor beta chains in this list originate from one sample, sequenced in a study of control samples from healthy donors and cancer patients. Profiling relied on immunoSEQ multiplex PCR, and the TCRdb table lists in-frame clones only, not all of them. In the table there are some 100,000 clones, more than 90% of which are singletons. The sequenced material came from blood. These receptor sequences come from a human donor in good health. The donor label of this sample is uncertain.

The chain recombines TRBV3-1 (or the pseudogene TRBV3-2) with TRBJ2-3; D is uncertain. Trimming removed 3 bases from V and 6 bases from J, with 13 bases in between. The germline V gene has CDR1 LGHDT and CDR2 YNNKEL (reference sequence). The length of the CDR3 is 14 residues. The CDR3, as DNA: TGTGCCAGCAGCCAGTCACTGCGCGCCGATACGCAGTATTTT. It codes for CASSQSLRADTQYF.

The chain is built from TRBV5-8 and TRBJ2-3; D is unresolved. Germline loops: CDR1 SGHTS, CDR2 YDEGEE. The CDR3 runs 15 residues. Between the trimmed V and J ends, which lost 4 bases and 2 bases, there was a span of 14 bases. CDR3 nucleotides: TGTGCCAGCAGCGGACGGCTTATGTTCACAGATACGCAGTATTTT. It encodes CASSGRLMFTDTQYF.

The chain uses TRBV11-2 and TRBJ1-4, with D uncertain. Germline V CDR1 and CDR2: SGHAT, FQNNGV. The CDR3 has 14 residues. V lost 0 bases and J lost 11, with 13 bases in between. As DNA, the CDR3 is TGTGCCAGCAGCTTAGATCTCGGGCCCATGAAACTGTTTTTT. Translation: CASSLDLGPMKLFF.

The chain combines TRBV11-1 with TRBJ2-3, with D hard to call. The CDR3 covers 15 residues. The V end lost 8 bases, the J end lost 6 bases, and 21 bases lay between the germline ends. Germline CDR1 is SGHAT and CDR2 is FQDESV (reference sequence). For the CDR3, the DNA is TGTGCCAGCGGGTCGCCGATGAACCTCGGGGATACGCAGTATTTT. Encoded protein: CASGSPMNLGDTQYF.

The J gene is TRBJ1-1, the V gene TRBV29-1; TRBD1 might be the D (5 bases). The germline CDR1 and CDR2 sequences are SQVTM and ANQGSEA. The CDR3 extends over 12 amino acids. Trimming removed 4 bases at V and 7 bases at J, with 13 bases between. CDR3 loop: CSVGEGPFEAFF. DNA of the CDR3: TGCAGCGTTGGAGAGGGGCCCTTTGAAGCTTTCTTT. The full variable domain, with the rest looked up from reference TRBV29-1 and TRBJ1-1, is SAVISQKPSRDICQRGTSLTIQCQVDSQVTMMFWYRQQPGQSLTLIATANQGSEATYESGFVIDKFPISRPNLTFSTLTVSNMSPEDSSIYLCSVGEGPFEAFFGQGTRLTVV.

CDR3 sequence: CASSEGLGTGNTIYF. CDR3 bases: TGTGCCAGCAGTGAAGGTTTGGGGACTGGAAACACCATATATTTT. The chain links TRBV6-1 to TRBJ1-3, with D unclear. Trimming removed 1 base from V and 2 bases from J, with 9 bases in between. The CDR3 length is 15 residues. The germline V gene has CDR1 MNHNS and CDR2 SASEGT.

The chain has TRBV5-4 and TRBJ1-6; D might be TRBD1 (5 bases). The germline V and J ends were trimmed by 4 bases and 4 bases, with 9 bases remaining between them. Germline loops: CDR1 SGHNT, CDR2 YYREEE (reference sequence). The CDR3 is 14 amino acids. CDR3 loop: CASSPRQYNSPLHF. CDR3 DNA sequence: TGTGCCAGCAGCCCACGACAGTATAATTCACCCCTCCACTTT. Combining the CDR3 with reference TRBV5-4 and TRBJ1-6 gives the whole variable domain ETGVTQSPTHLIKTRGQQVTLRCSSQSGHNTVSWYQQALGQGPQFIFQYYREEENGRGNFPPRFSGLQFPNYSSELNVNALELDDSALYLCASSPRQYNSPLHFGNGTRLTVT.

The chain links TRBV7-2 to TRBJ2-5; 7 nucleotides agree with TRBD1. The germline CDR1 and CDR2 sequences are SGHTA and FQGNSA. The CDR3 spans 15 residues. V lost 5 bases to trimming and J lost 2 bases; unmatched junction nucleotides: 8. CDR3 loop: CASSGRGQIQETQYF. The CDR3 region has the DNA TGTGCCAGCAGCGGTCGGGGACAGATTCAAGAGACCCAGTACTTC.

The gene calls are TRBV24-1 and TRBJ1-3; D is ambiguous. The germline CDR1 and CDR2 sequences are KGHDR and SFDVKD. The CDR3 contains 13 residues. The V and J ends lost 7 bases and 0 bases respectively, with 6 bases between them. The DNA of the CDR3 is TGTGCCACCAGCCCGCCCTCTGGAAACACCATATATTTT. Protein: CATSPPSGNTIYF.

This clone occurred a few times. The J gene is TRBJ1-5, the V gene TRBV9; D ambiguous. V lost 0 bases, J lost 3 bases, and 7 bases lay in between. Germline CDR1 SGDLS, CDR2 YYNGEE. The length of the CDR3 is 14 residues. The CDR3 here is CASSVGGDNQPQHF. CDR3 nucleotide sequence: TGTGCCAGCAGCGTAGGAGGTGACAATCAGCCCCAGCATTTT.

Only a few counts were recorded for this clone. The V call is TRBV24-1, the J call TRBJ1-4; D may be TRBD1 (5 bases). The CDR3 covers 12 residues. Germline CDR1 and CDR2: KGHDR and SFDVKD. Trimming shortened V by 12 bases and J by 10 bases, and 17 bases separated the two germline ends. CDR3 nucleotide sequence: TGTGCCCGAGGGGCCGTTAGAGGAAAACTGTTTTTT. Translating it yields CARGAVRGKLFF.

The chain has TRBV5-5 and TRBJ1-1; D not resolved. The V end lost 0 bases, the J end lost 5 bases, and 2 bases lay between the germline ends. CDR1 is SGHKS, CDR2 YYEKEE, per germline (reference sequence). The CDR3 is made up of 11 amino acids. CDR3: CASSLGTEAFF. The CDR3 bases are TGTGCCAGCAGCTTGGGAACTGAAGCTTTCTTT.

J is TRBJ1-6 and V is TRBV19, with 7 positions matching TRBD1. In germline, CDR1 is LNHDA, CDR2 SQIVND (reference sequence). V was clipped by 10 bases and J by 3 bases; unmatched bases: 3. The length of the CDR3 is 13 residues. The CDR3: CATGDSYNSPLHF. The CDR3 coding sequence is TGTGCCACCGGGGACAGCTATAATTCACCCCTCCACTTT.

A remark on this clone: At one of its ends the junction is not consistent with the germline gene, which may arise from a read error. V and J are TRBV19 and TRBJ1-4; 7 positions agree with TRBD1. The CDR3 runs 12 residues. CDR1 and CDR2 from the germline V gene are LNHDA and SQIVND (reference sequence). Here the CDR3 reads CASSFQGGLHIF. DNA for the CDR3: TGTGCCAGTAGTTTCCAGGGGGGCCTTCATATTTTT. Combining the CDR3 with reference TRBV19 and TRBJ1-4 gives the whole variable domain DGGITQSPKYLFRKEGQNVTLSCEQNLNHDAMYWYRQDPGQGLRLIYYSQIVNDFQKGDIAEGYSVSREKKESFPLTVTSAQKNPTAFYLCASSFQGGLHIFGSGTQLSVL.

This clone was recorded once. The chain combines TRBV24-1 with TRBJ1-6; a possible D gene is TRBD1 (5 bases). Trimming removed 3 bases at V and 7 bases at J, with 12 bases between. CDR3 size: 15 residues. Looked up from germline, CDR1 is KGHDR and CDR2 is SFDVKD. The CDR3 sequence is CATSDATGNNSPLHF. CDR3 in DNA: TGTGCCACCAGTGATGCTACAGGAAACAATTCACCCCTCCACTTT.

The V and J genes are TRBV4-3 and TRBJ1-5; D is perhaps TRBD1 (5 bases). Germline V gives CDR1 LGHNA, CDR2 YSLEER. This CDR3 is built from 15 residues. With 0 bases removed from V and 5 bases from J, the gap between germline ends came to 11 bases. CDR3 sequence: CASSQESRDHQPQHF. CDR3 DNA sequence: TGCGCCAGCAGCCAAGAATCCAGGGATCATCAGCCCCAGCATTTT.

The table lists this clone with a count of one. The chain joins TRBV5-4 to TRBJ2-3; D not resolved. This CDR3 is built from 15 residues. CDR1 is SGHNT, CDR2 YYREEE, per germline (reference sequence). Trimming took 0 bases from V and 5 from J, leaving 13 bases between them. The CDR3 DNA is TGTGCCAGCAGCTTGGCGGGCAGGTTGGAAGATACGCAGTATTTT. Its translation is CASSLAGRLEDTQYF. The variable domain in full, completed from reference TRBV5-4 and TRBJ2-3, reads ETGVTQSPTHLIKTRGQQVTLRCSSQSGHNTVSWYQQALGQGPQFIFQYYREEENGRGNFPPRFSGLQFPNYSSELNVNALELDDSALYLCASSLAGRLEDTQYFGPGTRLTVL.

The J gene is TRBJ1-3, the V gene TRBV3-1 (or the pseudogene TRBV3-2); D not resolved. The CDR3 length is 11 residues. Trimming shortened V by 3 bases and J by 5 bases, and 2 bases separated the two germline ends. The V gene's germline CDR1 is LGHDT and CDR2 YNNKEL (reference sequence). The CDR3 here is CASSQRNTIYF. CDR3 coding DNA: TGTGCCAGCAGCCAGAGAAACACCATATATTTT.

This chain joins TRBV6-5 and TRBJ2-7, with D possibly being TRBD2 (5 bases). Trimming shortened V by 11 bases and J by 2 bases, and 19 bases separated the two germline ends. This CDR3 contains 14 residues. Germline V gene lookup returns CDR1 MNHEY and CDR2 SVGAGI. The CDR3 DNA reads TGTGCCGGATCGCGGGCTAAGGAGGCCTACGAGCAGTACTTC. Residues: CAGSRAKEAYEQYF.

The V gene is TRBV25-1, the J gene TRBJ1-1; D possibly corresponds to TRBD1 (5 bases). V was pared by 5 bases and J by 4 bases, with 14 bases between. The CDR3 sequence is 14 residues long. Germline-derived CDR1 and CDR2 are MGHDK and SYGVNS. DNA of the CDR3: TGTGCCAGCAGTATGTCGGGGCTGGGCACTGAAGCTTTCTTT. This codes for CASSMSGLGTEAFF.

This chain joins TRBV5-4 and TRBJ2-3, with TRBD1 matching 7 bases. The CDR3 runs to 14 residues. The germline V gene has CDR1 SGHNT and CDR2 YYREEE (reference sequence). The V and J ends lost 6 bases and 1 base, in that order; junction bases with no gene match: 5. The CDR3 coding sequence is TGTGCCAGCACCAGCGGACAGGGCACAGATACGCAGTATTTT. Protein product: CASTSGQGTDTQYF.

This chain joins TRBV19 and TRBJ2-6, with TRBD1 as a possible D gene (6 bases). Germline loops: CDR1 LNHDA, CDR2 SQIVND (reference sequence). The ends were cut back, 5 bases at V and 4 bases at J, with 12 bases in the middle. CDR3 length: 15 residues. The CDR3 is CASSLRTAGANVLTF. CDR3 coding DNA: TGTGCCAGTAGTCTCCGGACAGCCGGGGCCAACGTCCTGACTTTC.

This chain links TRBV4-2 with TRBJ2-5; TRBD2 agrees at 8 bases. The CDR3 is 15 amino acids. Germline values: CDR1 LGHNA, CDR2 YNFKEQ. V dropped 8 bases and J dropped 1; count of bases not matched to a gene: 9. The CDR3 nucleotides are TGTGCCAGCGCGGGGCGCGGGGGGCCCCAAGAGACCCAGTACTTC. Its translation: CASAGRGGPQETQYF.